This record concerns one T cell receptor (beta chain) sequence. Preparation of the TCRbeta library involved a method that used unique molecular identifiers. TCRdb re-derived calls from the PCR reads in MiXCR, one entry per CDR3 protein. The data contain 500,000 to 750,000 distinct CDR3 sequences, around 13% of them singletons. V lost 1 base and J lost 5; bases outside the gene matches: 5. In germline, CDR1 is DFQATT, CDR2 SNEGSKA (reference sequence). The CDR3 covers 16 residues. The data are from a study of T-cell reconstitution after alpha-beta-depleted transplantation in children. This clonotype was obtained from a male patient aged 10 to 17 who had a stem cell transplant for acute myeloid leukemia, so the T cells may come from the graft donor. V and J are TRBV20-1 and TRBJ2-1; 13 nucleotides line up with TRBD2. The input for sequencing was PBMCs, mostly from graft donor cells, taken 360 days after TCRalphabeta/CD19-depleted stem cell transplant. CDR3 residues: CSARAGLAGTNNEQFF. CDR3 bases: TGCAGTGCTAGAGCGGGACTAGCGGGGACAAACAATGAGCAGTTCTTC.